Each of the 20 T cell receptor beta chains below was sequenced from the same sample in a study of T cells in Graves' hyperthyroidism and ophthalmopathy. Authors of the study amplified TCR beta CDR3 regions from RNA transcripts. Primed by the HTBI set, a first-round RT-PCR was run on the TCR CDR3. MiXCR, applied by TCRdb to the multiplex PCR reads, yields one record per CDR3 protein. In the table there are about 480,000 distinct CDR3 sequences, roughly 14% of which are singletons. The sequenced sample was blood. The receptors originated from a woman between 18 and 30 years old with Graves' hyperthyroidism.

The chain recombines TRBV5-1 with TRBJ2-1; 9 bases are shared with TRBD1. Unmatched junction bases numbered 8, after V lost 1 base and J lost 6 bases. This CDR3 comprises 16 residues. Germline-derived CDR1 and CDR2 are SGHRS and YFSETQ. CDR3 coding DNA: TGCGCCAGCAGCTTGATAACCGGGACAGGGCCCAATGAGCAGTTCTTC. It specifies CASSLITGTGPNEQFF.

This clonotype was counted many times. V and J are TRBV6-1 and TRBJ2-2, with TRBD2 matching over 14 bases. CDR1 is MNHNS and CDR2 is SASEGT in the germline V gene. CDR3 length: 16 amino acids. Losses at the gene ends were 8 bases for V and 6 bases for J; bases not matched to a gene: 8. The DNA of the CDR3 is TGTGCCAGCGGGACTAGCGGGAGATGGGACCCCGGGGAGCTGTTTTTT. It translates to CASGTSGRWDPGELFF.

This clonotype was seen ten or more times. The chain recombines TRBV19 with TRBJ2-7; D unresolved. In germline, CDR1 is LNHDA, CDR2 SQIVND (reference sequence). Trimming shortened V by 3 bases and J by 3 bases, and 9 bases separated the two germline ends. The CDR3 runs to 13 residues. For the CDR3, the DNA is TGTGCCAGTAGTATCGGTGGAATCTACGAGCAGTACTTC. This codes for CASSIGGIYEQYF. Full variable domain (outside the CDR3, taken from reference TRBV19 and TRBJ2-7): DGGITQSPKYLFRKEGQNVTLSCEQNLNHDAMYWYRQDPGQGLRLIYYSQIVNDFQKGDIAEGYSVSREKKESFPLTVTSAQKNPTAFYLCASSIGGIYEQYFGPGTRLTVT.

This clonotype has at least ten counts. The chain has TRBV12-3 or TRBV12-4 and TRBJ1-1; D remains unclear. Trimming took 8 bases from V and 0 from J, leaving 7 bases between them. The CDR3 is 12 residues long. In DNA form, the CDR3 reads TGTGCCAGCCTGTCAGTGAACACTGAAGCTTTCTTT. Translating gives CASLSVNTEAFF.

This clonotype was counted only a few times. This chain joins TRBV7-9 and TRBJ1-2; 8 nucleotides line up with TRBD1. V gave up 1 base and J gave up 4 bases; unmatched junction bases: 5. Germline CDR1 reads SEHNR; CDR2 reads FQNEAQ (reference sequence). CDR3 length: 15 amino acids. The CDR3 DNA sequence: TGTGCCAGCAGCTTAGACGGACAGGGCCTCTATGGCTACACCTTC. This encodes CASSLDGQGLYGYTF.

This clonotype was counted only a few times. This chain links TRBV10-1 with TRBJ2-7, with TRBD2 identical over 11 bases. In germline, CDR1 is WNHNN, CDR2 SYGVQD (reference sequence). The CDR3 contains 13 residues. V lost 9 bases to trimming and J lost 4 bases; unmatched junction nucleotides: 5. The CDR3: CARGTSGRYEQYF. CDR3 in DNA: TGCGCCAGGGGGACTAGCGGCCGATACGAGCAGTACTTC.

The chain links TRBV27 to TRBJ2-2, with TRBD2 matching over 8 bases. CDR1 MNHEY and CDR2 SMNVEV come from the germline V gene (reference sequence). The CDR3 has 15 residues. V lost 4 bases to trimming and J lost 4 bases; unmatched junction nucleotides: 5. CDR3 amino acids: CASSSWSGGTGELFF. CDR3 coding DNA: TGTGCCAGCAGTTCCTGGAGCGGGGGCACCGGGGAGCTGTTTTTT.

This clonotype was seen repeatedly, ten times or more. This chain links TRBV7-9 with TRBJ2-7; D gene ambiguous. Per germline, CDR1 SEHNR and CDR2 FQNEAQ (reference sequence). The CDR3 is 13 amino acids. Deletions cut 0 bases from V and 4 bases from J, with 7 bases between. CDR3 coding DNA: TGTGCCAGCAGCTTAGCGAACCTTTACGAGCAGTACGTC. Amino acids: CASSLANLYEQYV.

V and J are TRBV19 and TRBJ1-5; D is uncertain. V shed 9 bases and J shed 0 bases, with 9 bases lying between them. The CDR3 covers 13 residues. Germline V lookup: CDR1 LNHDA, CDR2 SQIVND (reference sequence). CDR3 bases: TGTGCCAGCAACACCCATAGCAATCAGCCCCAGCATTTT. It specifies CASNTHSNQPQHF.

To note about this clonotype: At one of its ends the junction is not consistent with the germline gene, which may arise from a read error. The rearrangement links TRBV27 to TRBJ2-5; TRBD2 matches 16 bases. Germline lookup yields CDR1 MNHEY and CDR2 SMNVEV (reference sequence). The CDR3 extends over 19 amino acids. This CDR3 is CASSSYPGLAGGEEEAQYF. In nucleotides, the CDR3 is TGTGCCAGCAGTTCGTACCCGGGACTAGCGGGAGGGGAGGAAGAGGCCCAGTACTTC.

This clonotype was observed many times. DNA of the CDR3: TGTGCCAGCAGCCATTTTGCGGGAGGAAGGCAAGAGACCCAGTACTTC. Translating gives CASSHFAGGRQETQYF. This chain joins TRBV14 and TRBJ2-5, with 8 nucleotides matching TRBD2. The CDR3 spans 16 residues. Trimming at V came to 3 bases and at J to 2 bases, leaving 8 bases not matched to a gene. Germline values: CDR1 SGHDN, CDR2 FVKESK.

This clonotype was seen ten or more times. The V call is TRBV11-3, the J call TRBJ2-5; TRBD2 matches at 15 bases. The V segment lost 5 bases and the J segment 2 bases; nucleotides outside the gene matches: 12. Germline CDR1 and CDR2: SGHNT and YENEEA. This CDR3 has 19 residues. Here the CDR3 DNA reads TGTGCCAGCAGCCCTTGGACTAGCGGGAGGGAGGGCCTACAAGAGACCCAGTACTTC. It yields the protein CASSPWTSGREGLQETQYF.

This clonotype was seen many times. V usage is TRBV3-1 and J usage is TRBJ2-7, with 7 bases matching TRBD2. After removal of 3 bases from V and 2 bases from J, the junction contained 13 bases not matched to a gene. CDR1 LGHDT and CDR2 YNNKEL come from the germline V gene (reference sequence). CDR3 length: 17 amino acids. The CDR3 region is CASSHRLKRDGTYEQYF. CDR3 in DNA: TGTGCCAGCAGCCACCGCCTCAAGCGGGATGGGACCTACGAGCAGTACTTC.

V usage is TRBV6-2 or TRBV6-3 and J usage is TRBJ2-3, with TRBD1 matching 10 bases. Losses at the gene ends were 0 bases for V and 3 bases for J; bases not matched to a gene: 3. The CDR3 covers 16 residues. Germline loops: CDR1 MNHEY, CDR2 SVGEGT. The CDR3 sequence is CASSYSMGQGTDTQYF. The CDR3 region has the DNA TGTGCCAGCAGTTACTCTATGGGACAGGGGACAGATACGCAGTATTTT.

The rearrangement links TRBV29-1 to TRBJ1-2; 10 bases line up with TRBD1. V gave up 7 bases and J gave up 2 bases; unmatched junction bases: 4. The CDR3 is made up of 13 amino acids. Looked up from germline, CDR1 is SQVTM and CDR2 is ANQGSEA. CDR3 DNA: TGCAGCGATAGGGACAGGGGAAACTATGGCTACACCTTC. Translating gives CSDRDRGNYGYTF.

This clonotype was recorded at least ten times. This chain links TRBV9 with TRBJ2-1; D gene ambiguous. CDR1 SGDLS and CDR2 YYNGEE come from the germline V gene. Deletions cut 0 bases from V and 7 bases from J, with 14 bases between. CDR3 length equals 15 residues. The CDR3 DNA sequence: TGTGCCAGCAGCGTAGGCCCAGCCGGCGGAAATGAGCAGTTCTTC. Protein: CASSVGPAGGNEQFF. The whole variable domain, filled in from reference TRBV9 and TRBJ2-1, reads DSGVTQTPKHLITATGQRVTLRCSPRSGDLSVYWYQQSLDQGLQFLIQYYNGEERAKGNILERFSAQQFPDLHSELNLSSLELGDSALYFCASSVGPAGGNEQFFGPGTRLTVL.

The CDR3 nucleotides are TGTGCCTGGAGTGAGGAGGGGGGAGGGAACACTGAAGCTTTCTTT. It codes for CAWSEEGGGNTEAFF. The chain combines TRBV30 with TRBJ1-1; possible D gene TRBD1, 6 bases. Trimming pared 1 base from V and 1 base from J, leaving 13 bases between. Germline CDR1 GTSNPN, CDR2 SVGIG (reference sequence). The CDR3 sequence is 15 residues long.

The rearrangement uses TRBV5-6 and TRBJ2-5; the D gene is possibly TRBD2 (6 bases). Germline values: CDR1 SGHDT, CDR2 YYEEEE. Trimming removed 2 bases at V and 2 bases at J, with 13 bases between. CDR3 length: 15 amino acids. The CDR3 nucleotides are TGTGCCAGCAGCTTCGCCGGGACTCTACAAGAGACCCAGTACTTC. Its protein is CASSFAGTLQETQYF.

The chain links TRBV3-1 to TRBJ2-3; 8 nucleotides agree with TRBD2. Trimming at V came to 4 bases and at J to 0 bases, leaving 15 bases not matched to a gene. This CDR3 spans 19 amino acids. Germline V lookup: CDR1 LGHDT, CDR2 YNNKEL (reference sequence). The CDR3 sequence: CASSPPLAGSTTSTDTQYF. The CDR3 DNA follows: TGTGCCAGCAGCCCACCCTTAGCGGGATCCACCACTAGCACAGATACGCAGTATTTT.

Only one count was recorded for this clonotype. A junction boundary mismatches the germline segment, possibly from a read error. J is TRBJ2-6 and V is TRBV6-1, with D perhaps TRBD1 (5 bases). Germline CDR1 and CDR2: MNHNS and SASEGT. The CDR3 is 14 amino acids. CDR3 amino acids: CASRGVSGANVPTF. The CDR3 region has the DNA TGTGCCAGCAGAGGGGTCTCTGGGGCCAACGTCCCGACTTTC.